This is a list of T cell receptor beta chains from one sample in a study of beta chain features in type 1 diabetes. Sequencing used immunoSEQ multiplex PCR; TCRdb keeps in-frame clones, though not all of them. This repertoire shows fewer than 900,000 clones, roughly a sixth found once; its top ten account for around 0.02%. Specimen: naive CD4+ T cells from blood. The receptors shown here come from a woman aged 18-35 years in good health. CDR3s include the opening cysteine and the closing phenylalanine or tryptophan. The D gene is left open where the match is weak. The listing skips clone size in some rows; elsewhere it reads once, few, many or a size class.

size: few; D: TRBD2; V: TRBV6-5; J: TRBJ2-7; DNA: TGTGCCAGCAGTTTGGGTAGCGGGAGTGCTGTCAACGAGCAGTACTTC; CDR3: CASSLGSGSAVNEQYF
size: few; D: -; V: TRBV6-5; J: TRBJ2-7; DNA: TGTGCCAGCAGTTCTTTGGCGGACAGCCCACAGTACGAGCAGTACTTC; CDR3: CASSSLADSPQYEQYF
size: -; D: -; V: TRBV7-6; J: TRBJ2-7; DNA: TGTGCCAGCAGCTTAGTGGGACGCGAGCAGTACTTC; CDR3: CASSLVGREQYF
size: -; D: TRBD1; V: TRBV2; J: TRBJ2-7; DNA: TGTGCCAGCAGTACCGGGACAGGGGGCTACGAGCAGTACTTC; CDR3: CASSTGTGGYEQYF
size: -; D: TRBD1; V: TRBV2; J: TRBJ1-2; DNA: TGTGCCAGCAGTGTCGACAGGGGGCAATATGGCTACACCTTC; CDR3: CASSVDRGQYGYTF
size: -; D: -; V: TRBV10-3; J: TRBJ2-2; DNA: TGTGCCATGAAGAGGGTTGGCACCGGGGAGCTGTTTTTT; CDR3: CAMKRVGTGELFF
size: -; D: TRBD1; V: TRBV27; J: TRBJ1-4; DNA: TGTGCCAGCATGAGGGACAGAACTACAGGAAAACTGTTTTTT; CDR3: CASMRDRTTGKLFF
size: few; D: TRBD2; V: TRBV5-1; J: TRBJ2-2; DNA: TGCGCCAGCAGCTTGGGATATAGCGGGAGGAGCACCGGGGAGCTGTTTTTT; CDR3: CASSLGYSGRSTGELFF
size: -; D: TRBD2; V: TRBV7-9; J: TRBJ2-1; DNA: TGTGCCAGCAGCTTAGGGGACTACCGAGGGTCGGATGAGCAGTTCTTC; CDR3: CASSLGDYRGSDEQFF
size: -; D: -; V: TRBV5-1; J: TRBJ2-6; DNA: TGCGCCACTCGCCGGGAGTTGGGTGGGGCCAACGTCCTGACTTTC; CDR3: CATRRELGGANVLTF
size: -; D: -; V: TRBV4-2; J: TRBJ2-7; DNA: TGTGCCAGCAGCCAAGAAGGCGAGCAGTACTTC; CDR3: CASSQEGEQYF
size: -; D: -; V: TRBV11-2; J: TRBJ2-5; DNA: TGTGCCAGCAGCTTAGTCGGGGCGGGCGCTCAAGAGACCCAGTACTTC; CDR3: CASSLVGAGAQETQYF
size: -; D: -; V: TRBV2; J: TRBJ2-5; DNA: TGTGCCAGCAGTGGGACTGGGGTAAGGGAGACCCAGTACTTC; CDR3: CASSGTGVRETQYF
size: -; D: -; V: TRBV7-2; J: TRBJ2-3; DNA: TGTGCCAGCAGCTTAGGAGCTAGCTTCACAGATACGCAGTATTTT; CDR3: CASSLGASFTDTQYF